This T cell receptor (beta chain) came from a study of T cell changes during pregnancy in multiple sclerosis. Germline V lookup: CDR1 MNHEY, CDR2 SVGAGI. The length of the CDR3 is 16 residues. Trimming at V came to 4 bases and at J to 4 bases, leaving 11 bases not matched to a gene. Assay used: immunoSEQ multiplex PCR; TCRdb lists only in-frame clones, some missing. The sample contains roughly 61,000 clones, 70% to 90% of which appear only once. This receptor was identified in a female donor in good health, enrolled as a control in a pregnancy study. The source material was peripheral blood, sampled in the first trimester of pregnancy. This chain joins TRBV6-5 and TRBJ1-2; 8 positions match TRBD1. CDR3 amino acids: CASSFLDRGPGYGYTF. CDR3 sequence (DNA): TGTGCCAGCAGTTTTCTCGACAGGGGACCGGGCTATGGCTACACCTTC.